This TCR beta chain is from a study of blood T cells in healthy people across ages. CDR1 is LGHNA, CDR2 YNFKEQ, per germline. The CDR3 loop spans 19 amino acids. The V and J ends lost 2 bases and 0 bases, in that order; junction bases with no gene match: 14. Combining a sample-barcoded 5' primer with a J-beta primer mix, a second PCR ran for roughly 7 to 11 cycles. TCRdb ran MiXCR on the 5' RACE reads and lists one entry per CDR3 protein. Found here are 650,000 to 1,000,000 distinct CDR3 sequences, 35% to 40% of them singletons; the top ten hold over 10%. Samples each had at least 6 micrograms of total RNA extracted. This clonotype was seen a handful of times.

Input material: blood. The clonotype originates from a man aged 18 to 29 in good health. V is TRBV4-2 and J is TRBJ2-3; 7 nucleotides agree with TRBD2. The CDR3 region is CASSQFLWGGETSTDTQYF. In nucleotides, the CDR3 is TGTGCCAGCAGCCAATTTTTATGGGGGGGGGAAACTAGCACAGATACGCAGTATTTT.